This TCR beta chain was found in a study of cytomegalovirus exposure and HLA in healthy donors. Overall study: An earlier analysis found some 100 million unique TCR beta sequences from about 190 million T cells. An early release of data contained approximately 80 million unique TCRs, which came from HLA-typed donors.

PCR primers comprised 60 Vbeta and 13 Jbeta primers. Sequencing was performed with immunoSEQ multiplex PCR; in TCRdb, only in-frame clones are kept and a portion is missing. The table lists more than 80,000 clones, 60% to 85% of them singletons. Study results and limitations: Prior analysis indicated that the majority of TCR beta V segments exhibited productivity approximately 87% or approximately 30% of the time. The classifier reportedly diagnosed cytomegalovirus status with high specificity and sensitivity.

As to this clone: The antigen is undetermined.

Trimming pared 5 bases from V and 7 bases from J, leaving 3 bases between. Germline V gives CDR1 MNHNY, CDR2 SVGAGI (reference sequence). The CDR3 extends over 11 amino acids. V is TRBV6-6 and J is TRBJ1-6, with D hard to call. Sequenced sample: PBMCs. The TCR comes from a male donor in good health and CMV-seropositive. The CDR3 reads CASSQNSPLHF. The CDR3 DNA sequence: TGTGCCAGCAGTCAAAATTCACCCCTCCACTTT.